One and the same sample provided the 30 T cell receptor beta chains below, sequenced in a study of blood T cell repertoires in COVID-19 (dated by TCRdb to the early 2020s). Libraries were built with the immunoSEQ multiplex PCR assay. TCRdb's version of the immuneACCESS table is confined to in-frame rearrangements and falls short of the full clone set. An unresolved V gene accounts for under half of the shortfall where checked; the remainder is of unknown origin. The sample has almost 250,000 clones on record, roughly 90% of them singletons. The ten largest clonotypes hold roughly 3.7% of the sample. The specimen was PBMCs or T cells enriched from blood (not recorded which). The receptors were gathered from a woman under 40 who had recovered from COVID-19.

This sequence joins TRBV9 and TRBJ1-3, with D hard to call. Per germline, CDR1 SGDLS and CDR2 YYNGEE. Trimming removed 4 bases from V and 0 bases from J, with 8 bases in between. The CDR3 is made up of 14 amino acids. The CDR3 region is CASSQVDSGNTIYF. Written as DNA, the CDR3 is TGTGCCAGCAGCCAGGTGGACTCTGGAAACACCATATATTTT.

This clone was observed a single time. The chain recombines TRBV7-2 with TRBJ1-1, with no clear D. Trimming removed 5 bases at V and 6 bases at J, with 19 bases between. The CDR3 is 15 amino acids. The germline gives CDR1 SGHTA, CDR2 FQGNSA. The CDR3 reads CASSLVVNSESEAFF. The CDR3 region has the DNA TGTGCCAGCAGCCTCGTCGTTAATAGTGAGTCTGAAGCTTTCTTT.

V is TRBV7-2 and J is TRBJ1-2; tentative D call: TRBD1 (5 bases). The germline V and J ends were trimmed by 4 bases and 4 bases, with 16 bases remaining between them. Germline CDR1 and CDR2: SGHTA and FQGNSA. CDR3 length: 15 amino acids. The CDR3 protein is CASSSSSGLSYGYTF. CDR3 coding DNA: TGTGCCAGCAGCTCCTCATCAGGGCTTTCCTATGGCTACACCTTC.

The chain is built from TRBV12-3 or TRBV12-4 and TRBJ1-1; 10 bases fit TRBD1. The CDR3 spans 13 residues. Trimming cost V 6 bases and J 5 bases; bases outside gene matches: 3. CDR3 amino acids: CASSWDRGTEAFF. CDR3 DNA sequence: TGTGCCAGCAGCTGGGACAGGGGAACTGAAGCTTTCTTT.

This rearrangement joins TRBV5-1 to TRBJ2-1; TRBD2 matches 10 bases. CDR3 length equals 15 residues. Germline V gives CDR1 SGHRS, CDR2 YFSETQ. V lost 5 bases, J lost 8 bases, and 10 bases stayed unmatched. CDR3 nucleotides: TGCGCCAGCAGAAGCCTAGCGGGAGTTAGCGATGAGCAGTTCTTC. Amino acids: CASRSLAGVSDEQFF.

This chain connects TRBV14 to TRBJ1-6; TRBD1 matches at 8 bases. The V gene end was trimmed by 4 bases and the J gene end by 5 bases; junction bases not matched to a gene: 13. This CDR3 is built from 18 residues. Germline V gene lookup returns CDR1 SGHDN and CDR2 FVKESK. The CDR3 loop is CASSPYLQGARDNSPLHF. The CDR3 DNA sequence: TGTGCCAGCAGCCCATATCTCCAGGGGGCCAGAGATAATTCACCCCTCCACTTT.

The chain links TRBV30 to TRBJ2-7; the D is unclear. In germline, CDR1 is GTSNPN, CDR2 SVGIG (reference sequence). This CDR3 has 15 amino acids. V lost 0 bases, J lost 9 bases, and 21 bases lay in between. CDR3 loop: CAWSVGLRGNSWQYF. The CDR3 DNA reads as TGTGCCTGGAGTGTAGGTCTCAGAGGCAATTCTTGGCAGTACTTC. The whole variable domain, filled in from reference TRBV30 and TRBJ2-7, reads SQTIHQWPATLVQPVGSPLSLECTVEGTSNPNLYWYRQAAGRGLQLLFYSVGIGQISSEVPQNLSASRPQDRQFILSSKKLLLSDSGFYLCAWSVGLRGNSWQYFGPGTRLTVT.

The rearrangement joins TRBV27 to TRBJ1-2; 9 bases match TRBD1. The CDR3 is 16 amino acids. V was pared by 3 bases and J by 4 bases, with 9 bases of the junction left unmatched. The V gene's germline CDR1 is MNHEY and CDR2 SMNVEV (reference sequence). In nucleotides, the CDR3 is TGTGCCAGCAGTTTGAGCGTAGGGACAGGGATCTATGGCTACACCTTC. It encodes CASSLSVGTGIYGYTF.

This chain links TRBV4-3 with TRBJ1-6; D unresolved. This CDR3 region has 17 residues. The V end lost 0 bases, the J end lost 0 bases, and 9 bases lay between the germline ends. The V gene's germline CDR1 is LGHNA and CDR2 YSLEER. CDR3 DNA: TGCGCCAGCAGCCAAGATCGCCCGAGCTCCTATAATTCACCCCTCCACTTT. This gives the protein CASSQDRPSSYNSPLHF.

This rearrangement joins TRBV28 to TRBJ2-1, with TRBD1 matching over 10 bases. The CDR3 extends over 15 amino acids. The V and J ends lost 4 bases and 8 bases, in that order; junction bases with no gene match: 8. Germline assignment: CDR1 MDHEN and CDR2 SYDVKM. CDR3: CASSSGQGGVDEQFF. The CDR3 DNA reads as TGTGCCAGCAGTTCCGGACAGGGGGGTGTGGATGAGCAGTTCTTC.

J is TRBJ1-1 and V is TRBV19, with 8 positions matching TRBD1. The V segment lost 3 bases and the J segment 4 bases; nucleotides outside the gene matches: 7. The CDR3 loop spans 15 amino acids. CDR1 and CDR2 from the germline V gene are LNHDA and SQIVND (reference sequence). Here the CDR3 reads CASSMTGAGSTEAFF. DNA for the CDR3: TGTGCCAGTAGTATGACAGGGGCAGGAAGCACTGAAGCTTTCTTT.

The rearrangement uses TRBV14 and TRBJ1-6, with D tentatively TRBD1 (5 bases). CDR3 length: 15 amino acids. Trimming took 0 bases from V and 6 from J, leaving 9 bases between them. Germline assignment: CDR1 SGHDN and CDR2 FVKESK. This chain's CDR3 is CASSQESRGNSPLHF. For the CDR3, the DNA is TGTGCCAGCAGCCAAGAGTCAAGGGGTAATTCACCCCTCCACTTT.

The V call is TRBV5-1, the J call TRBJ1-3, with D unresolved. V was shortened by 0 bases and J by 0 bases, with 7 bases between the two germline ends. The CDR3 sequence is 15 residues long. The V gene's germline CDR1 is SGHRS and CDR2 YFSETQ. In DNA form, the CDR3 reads TGCGCCAGCAGCTTGGCCGATAGCTCTGGAAACACCATATATTTT. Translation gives CASSLADSSGNTIYF.

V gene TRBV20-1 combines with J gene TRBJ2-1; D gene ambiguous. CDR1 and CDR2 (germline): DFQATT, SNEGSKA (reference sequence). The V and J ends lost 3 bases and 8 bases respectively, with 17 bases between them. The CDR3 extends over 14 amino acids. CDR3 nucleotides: TGCAGTGCTAGTGCCCCCGAAGACTCTCATGAGCAGTTCTTC. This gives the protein CSASAPEDSHEQFF.

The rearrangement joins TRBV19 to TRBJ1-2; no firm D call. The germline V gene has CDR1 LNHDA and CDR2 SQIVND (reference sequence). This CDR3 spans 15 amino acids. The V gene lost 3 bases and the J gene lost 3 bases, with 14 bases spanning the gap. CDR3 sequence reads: CASSITTSGYYGYTF. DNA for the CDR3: TGTGCCAGTAGTATTACCACCTCGGGTTACTATGGCTACACCTTC.

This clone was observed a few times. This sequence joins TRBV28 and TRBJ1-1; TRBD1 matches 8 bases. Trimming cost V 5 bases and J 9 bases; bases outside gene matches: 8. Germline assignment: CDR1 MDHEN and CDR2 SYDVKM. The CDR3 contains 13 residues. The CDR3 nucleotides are TGTGCCAGCAGTATAAGGGACAGGCGCAAAGCTTTCTTT. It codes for CASSIRDRRKAFF.

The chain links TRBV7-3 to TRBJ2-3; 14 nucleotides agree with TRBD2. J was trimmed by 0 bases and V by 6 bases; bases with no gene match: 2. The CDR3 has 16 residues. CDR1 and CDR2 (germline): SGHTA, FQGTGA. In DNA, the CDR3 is TGTGCCAGCAGTCGACTAGCGGGAGGGAGCACAGATACGCAGTATTTT. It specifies CASSRLAGGSTDTQYF.

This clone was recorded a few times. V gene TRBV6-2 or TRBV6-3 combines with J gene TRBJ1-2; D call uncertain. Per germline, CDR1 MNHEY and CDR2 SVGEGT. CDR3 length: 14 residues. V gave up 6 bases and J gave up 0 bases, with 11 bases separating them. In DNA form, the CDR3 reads TGTGCCAGCAGCAAAGCGGGGACTAACTATGGCTACACCTTC. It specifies CASSKAGTNYGYTF.

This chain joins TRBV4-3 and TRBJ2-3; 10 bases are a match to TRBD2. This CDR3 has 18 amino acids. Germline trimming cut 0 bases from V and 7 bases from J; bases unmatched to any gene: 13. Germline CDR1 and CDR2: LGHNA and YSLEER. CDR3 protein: CASSQDSIAGGLRNTQYF. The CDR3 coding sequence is TGCGCCAGCAGCCAAGATTCGATAGCGGGAGGATTGAGAAATACGCAGTATTTT.

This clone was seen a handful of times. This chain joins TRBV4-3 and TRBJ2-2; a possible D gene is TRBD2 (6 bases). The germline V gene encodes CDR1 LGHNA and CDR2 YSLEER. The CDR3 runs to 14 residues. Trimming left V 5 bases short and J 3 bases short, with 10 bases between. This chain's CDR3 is CASSSGTDTGELFF. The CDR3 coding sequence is TGCGCCAGCAGCTCCGGGACTGACACCGGGGAGCTGTTTTTT.

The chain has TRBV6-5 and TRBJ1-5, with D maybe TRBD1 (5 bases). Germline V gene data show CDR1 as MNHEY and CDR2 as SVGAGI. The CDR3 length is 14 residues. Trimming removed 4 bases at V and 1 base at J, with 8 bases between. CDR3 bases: TGTGCCAGCAGTTTGCAGGGAAGCAATCAGCCCCAGCATTTT. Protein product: CASSLQGSNQPQHF.

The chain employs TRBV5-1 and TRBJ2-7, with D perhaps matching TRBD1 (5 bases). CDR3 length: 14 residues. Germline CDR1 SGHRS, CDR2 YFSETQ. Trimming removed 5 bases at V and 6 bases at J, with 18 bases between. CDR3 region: CASSPGNTVLEQYF. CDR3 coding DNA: TGCGCCAGCAGTCCAGGGAATACAGTGCTCGAGCAGTACTTC.

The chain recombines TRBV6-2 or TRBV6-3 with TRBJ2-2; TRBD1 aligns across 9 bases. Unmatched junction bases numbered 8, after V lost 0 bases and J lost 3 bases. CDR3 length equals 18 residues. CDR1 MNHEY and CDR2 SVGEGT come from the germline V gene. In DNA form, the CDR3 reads TGTGCCAGCAGTTACTCAGTCGACCGGGACAGGGACACCGGGGAGCTGTTTTTT. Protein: CASSYSVDRDRDTGELFF.

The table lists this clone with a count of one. In nucleotides, the CDR3 is TGTGCCAGCAGCACCGGACAGCCCCAAGAGACCCAGTACTTC. Residues: CASSTGQPQETQYF. The gene calls are TRBV5-6 and TRBJ2-5; tentatively, D is TRBD1 (6 bases). The germline V gene encodes CDR1 SGHDT and CDR2 YYEEEE. The V end was cut by 4 bases, the J end by 1 base, with 11 bases between. The CDR3 consists of 14 residues.

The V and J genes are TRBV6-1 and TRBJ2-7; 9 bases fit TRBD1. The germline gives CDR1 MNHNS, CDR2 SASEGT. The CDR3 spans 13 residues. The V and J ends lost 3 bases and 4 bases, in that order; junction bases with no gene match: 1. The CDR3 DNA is TGTGCCAGCAGTGAGGACAGGGGATACGAGCAGTACTTC. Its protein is CASSEDRGYEQYF.

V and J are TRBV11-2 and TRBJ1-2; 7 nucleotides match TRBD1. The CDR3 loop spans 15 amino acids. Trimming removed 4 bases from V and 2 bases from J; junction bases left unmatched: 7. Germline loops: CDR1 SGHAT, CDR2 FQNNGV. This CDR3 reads CASSSYRGVNYGYTF. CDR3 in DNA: TGTGCCAGCAGCTCCTACAGGGGAGTCAACTATGGCTACACCTTC.

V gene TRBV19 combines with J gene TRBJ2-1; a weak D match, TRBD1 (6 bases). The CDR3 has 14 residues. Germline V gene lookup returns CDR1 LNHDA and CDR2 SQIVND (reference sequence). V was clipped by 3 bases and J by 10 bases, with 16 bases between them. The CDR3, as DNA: TGTGCCAGTAGTATCCGCAGGGGAAAGATCGAGCAGTTCTTC. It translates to CASSIRRGKIEQFF.

The CDR3 here is CASSLGARTYEQYF. In nucleotides, the CDR3 is TGTGCCAGTAGTCTGGGGGCCAGAACCTACGAGCAGTACTTC. The chain couples TRBV19 to TRBJ2-7; the D gene is possibly TRBD1 (6 bases). V lost 5 bases and J 2 bases, leaving 13 bases between the germline ends. This CDR3 is built from 14 residues. Germline CDR1 is LNHDA and CDR2 is SQIVND (reference sequence).

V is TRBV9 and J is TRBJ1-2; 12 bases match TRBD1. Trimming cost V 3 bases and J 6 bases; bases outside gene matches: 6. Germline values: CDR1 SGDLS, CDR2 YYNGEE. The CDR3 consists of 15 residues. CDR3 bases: TGTGCCAGCAGCGGGGGACAGGGGGCGCGCAATGGCTACACCTTC. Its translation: CASSGGQGARNGYTF.

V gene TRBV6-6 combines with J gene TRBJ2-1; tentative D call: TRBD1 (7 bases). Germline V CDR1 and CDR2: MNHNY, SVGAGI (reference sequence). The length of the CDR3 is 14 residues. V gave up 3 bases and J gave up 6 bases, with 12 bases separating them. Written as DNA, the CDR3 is TGTGCCAGCAGTTATGCGGGACAGACCAATGAGCAGTTCTTC. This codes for CASSYAGQTNEQFF.